What follows are 22 T cell receptor beta chains derived from one specimen sequenced in a study of patients and donors after allogeneic stem cell transplantation. TCRdb independently ran MiXCR on the RT-PCR reads; one entry per CDR3 protein. The table records some 960,000 distinct CDR3 sequences, under 20% of them present only once. The sequenced sample consisted of blood, either unsorted or a sorted T cell fraction (not recorded which). These TCRs come from a human donor who was either an allogeneic HSCT recipient or a stem cell or donor lymphocyte infusion donor (not recorded which). It is not recorded whose cells these are; they may come from a transplant donor.

This clonotype came up a few times. The chain has TRBV12-3 or TRBV12-4 and TRBJ1-2, with D possibly TRBD1 on 5 matching bases. This CDR3 has 12 amino acids. Trimming took 5 bases from V and 8 from J, leaving 12 bases between them. CDR3 sequence reads: CASSEGSVGYTF. In DNA, the CDR3 is TGTGCCAGCAGTGAGGGGTCGGTAGGCTACACCTTC.

The gene calls are TRBV20-1 and TRBJ2-3; TRBD1 might be the D (6 bases). CDR3 length: 14 amino acids. V dropped 3 bases and J dropped 0 bases, with 10 bases sitting between them. CDR1 is DFQATT and CDR2 is SNEGSKA in the germline V gene (reference sequence). The CDR3: CSARRQASTDTQYF. CDR3 nucleotides: TGCAGTGCTAGGCGACAGGCGAGCACAGATACGCAGTATTTT.

This clonotype was observed a few times. The chain uses TRBV29-1 and TRBJ2-1; D assignment may be TRBD1 or TRBD2 (5 bases each). Trimming removed 3 bases at V and 5 bases at J, with 17 bases between. This CDR3 contains 15 residues. The germline gives CDR1 SQVTM, CDR2 ANQGSEA. The DNA of the CDR3 is TGCAGCGTTGACCCTGGGCGAGGGGTGGACAATGAGCAGTTCTTC. Translating it yields CSVDPGRGVDNEQFF.

This chain uses TRBV3-1 with TRBJ2-2; D is perhaps TRBD1 (5 bases). Germline lookup yields CDR1 LGHDT and CDR2 YNNKEL (reference sequence). CDR3 length: 15 amino acids. Trimming cost V 5 bases and J 1 base, with 11 bases left between them. The CDR3 DNA sequence: TGTGCCAGCAGCTTAGCAAGGGGGAACACCGGGGAGCTGTTTTTT. It encodes CASSLARGNTGELFF. The whole variable domain, filled in from reference TRBV3-1 and TRBJ2-2, reads DTAVSQTPKYLVTQMGNDKSIKCEQNLGHDTMYWYKQDSKKFLKIMFSYNNKELIINETVPNRFSPKSPDKAHLNLHINSLELGDSAVYFCASSLARGNTGELFFGEGSRLTVL.

The chain couples TRBV10-3 to TRBJ1-2, with 7 bases fitting TRBD1. Trimming took 5 bases from V and 2 from J; bases not matched to a gene: 2. Germline assignment: CDR1 ENHRY and CDR2 SYGVKD. The CDR3 spans 13 residues. CDR3 nucleotides: TGTGCCATCAGTCCGACAGGGAACTATGGCTACACCTTC. It encodes CAISPTGNYGYTF.

The rearrangement links TRBV9 to TRBJ2-7; weak D call: TRBD2 (6 bases). The CDR3 loop spans 14 amino acids. Germline values: CDR1 SGDLS, CDR2 YYNGEE. V lost 4 bases and J lost 1, with 12 bases in between. In nucleotides, the CDR3 is TGTGCCAGCAGCCCGAGGGACTTATCCTACGAGCAGTACTTC. It encodes CASSPRDLSYEQYF.

In its sample, this clonotype was seen a few times. The rearrangement links TRBV4-1 to TRBJ2-1, with D possibly TRBD1 on 6 matching bases. Trimming pared 8 bases from V and 1 base from J, leaving 12 bases between. Germline loops: CDR1 MGHRA, CDR2 YSYEKL. This CDR3 spans 14 amino acids. The CDR3 loop is CASGNRVSYNEQFF. CDR3 sequence (DNA): TGCGCCAGCGGCAACAGGGTTTCCTACAATGAGCAGTTCTTC.

This clonotype was counted at least ten times. The chain uses TRBV7-9 and TRBJ1-1; a weak D match, TRBD1 (5 bases). Germline V CDR1 and CDR2: SEHNR, FQNEAQ (reference sequence). V lost 8 bases and J 0 bases, leaving 13 bases between the germline ends. The CDR3 has 14 amino acids. The CDR3 nucleotides read TGTGCCAGCCAAAGGACACCTATGAACACTGAAGCTTTCTTT. Residues: CASQRTPMNTEAFF.

This clonotype was seen a handful of times. This chain uses TRBV12-3 or TRBV12-4 with TRBJ1-1; D might be TRBD1 (5 bases). Trimming cost V 6 bases and J 3 bases, with 11 bases left between them. The CDR3 is made up of 13 amino acids. The CDR3 loop reads CASRELGDTEAFF. CDR3 DNA sequence: TGTGCCAGCAGGGAGCTAGGGGACACTGAAGCTTTCTTT.

This clonotype appeared a few times. This chain joins TRBV7-9 and TRBJ2-5; possibly TRBD2 for D (6 bases). The ends were cut back, 4 bases at V and 2 bases at J, with 14 bases in the middle. There are 15 residues in the CDR3. Germline CDR1 reads SEHNR; CDR2 reads FQNEAQ (reference sequence). The CDR3 sequence: CASSWGVSLQETQYF. The CDR3 nucleotides read TGTGCCAGCAGCTGGGGGGTCTCTTTGCAAGAGACCCAGTACTTC. The entire variable domain, with the rest obtained from reference TRBV7-9 and TRBJ2-5, is as follows: DTGVSQNPRHKITKRGQNVTFRCDPISEHNRLYWYRQTLGQGPEFLTYFQNEAQLEKSRLLSDRFSAERPKGSFSTLEIQRTEQGDSAMYLCASSWGVSLQETQYFGPGTRLLVL.

The chain links TRBV7-2 to TRBJ2-3; the match to TRBD1 covers 7 bases. J was trimmed by 2 bases and V by 5 bases; bases with no gene match: 10. This CDR3 region has 16 residues. CDR1 and CDR2 from the germline V gene are SGHTA and FQGNSA. The CDR3 loop is CASSPLDRRPTDTQYF. The CDR3 DNA is TGTGCCAGCAGCCCCCTGGACAGGCGACCCACAGATACGCAGTATTTT.

This clonotype was picked up a small number of times. The chain is built from TRBV7-2 and TRBJ1-2; D possibly corresponds to TRBD1 (6 bases). Germline CDR1 is SGHTA and CDR2 is FQGNSA. This CDR3 region has 17 residues. The V gene lost 4 bases and the J gene lost 4 bases, with 22 bases spanning the gap. CDR3: CASSSNRGPSIPYGYTF. In DNA, the CDR3 is TGTGCCAGCAGCTCCAACCGGGGGCCTAGCATTCCCTATGGCTACACCTTC.

The chain links TRBV4-1 to TRBJ2-7; 7 positions match TRBD1. CDR1 and CDR2 from the germline V gene are MGHRA and YSYEKL. The junction had 11 bases not matched to a gene; V was cut back by 3 bases and J by 6 bases. CDR3 length: 15 amino acids. The CDR3 bases are TGCGCCAGCAGCCAGCCTAGGACAGGCGGTGGCGAGCAGTACTTC. Translating gives CASSQPRTGGGEQYF.

This clonotype turned up a few times. This sequence joins TRBV6-1 and TRBJ1-5; D is possibly TRBD1 (6 bases). CDR1 MNHNS and CDR2 SASEGT come from the germline V gene. V lost 6 bases and J 2 bases, leaving 14 bases between the germline ends. CDR3 length equals 15 residues. The CDR3 protein is CASSSGELGNQPQHF. The CDR3 nucleotides are TGTGCCAGCAGCTCAGGGGAGTTGGGCAATCAGCCCCAGCATTTT.

V gene TRBV20-1 combines with J gene TRBJ2-3; TRBD1 or TRBD2 may be the D gene (5 bases each). The CDR3 covers 13 residues. Deletions cut 5 bases from V and 5 bases from J, with 14 bases between. Germline values: CDR1 DFQATT, CDR2 SNEGSKA (reference sequence). The CDR3 sequence is CSAWDLRGDTQYF. For the CDR3, the DNA is TGCAGTGCTTGGGACCTTCGGGGAGATACGCAGTATTTT.

V is TRBV7-9 and J is TRBJ2-1, with 9 bases lining up with TRBD2. Germline V gene data show CDR1 as SEHNR and CDR2 as FQNEAQ (reference sequence). The CDR3 contains 15 residues. J lost 9 bases, V lost 5 bases, and 11 bases had no gene match. The CDR3, as DNA: TGTGCCAGCAGCACTTGGTCTAGCGGGATTGGTGAGCAGTTCTTC. Protein sequence: CASSTWSSGIGEQFF.

This clonotype was picked up a small number of times. The rearrangement uses TRBV4-3 and TRBJ2-5, with TRBD1 matching over 8 bases. The CDR3 totals 15 residues. Trimming removed 1 base from V and 6 bases from J; junction bases left unmatched: 7. Germline V gene data show CDR1 as LGHNA and CDR2 as YSLEER. CDR3 DNA sequence: TGCGCCAGCAGCCAAGGGACAGGGATGAAACAGACCCAGTACTTC. Translation: CASSQGTGMKQTQYF.

This clonotype was counted between two and nine times. The rearrangement joins TRBV20-1 to TRBJ2-7, with 10 nucleotides matching TRBD2. V was pared by 4 bases and J by 2 bases, with 8 bases of the junction left unmatched. CDR3 length equals 15 residues. CDR1 DFQATT and CDR2 SNEGSKA come from the germline V gene (reference sequence). This CDR3 reads CSAIPSGRGAYEQYF. In nucleotides, the CDR3 is TGCAGTGCTATCCCTAGCGGGAGAGGGGCCTACGAGCAGTACTTC.

The V and J genes are TRBV5-1 and TRBJ1-2, with 8 bases aligning to TRBD1. The V gene end was trimmed by 3 bases and the J gene end by 7 bases; junction bases not matched to a gene: 11. The CDR3 is 15 residues long. CDR1 is SGHRS, CDR2 YFSETQ, per germline. As DNA, the CDR3 is TGCGCCAGCAGCTCTTCTCAGGGGGCGCGGAGTGGCTACACCTTC. This encodes CASSSSQGARSGYTF.

V and J are TRBV28 and TRBJ2-2, with D hard to call. There are 14 residues in the CDR3. V was shortened by 7 bases and J by 5 bases, with 14 bases between the two germline ends. Germline CDR1 is MDHEN and CDR2 is SYDVKM. CDR3 residues: CASMANSLTGELFF. CDR3 nucleotide sequence: TGTGCCAGCATGGCCAACAGTTTGACCGGGGAGCTGTTTTTT.

The genes are TRBV10-3 and TRBJ2-2; 14 nucleotides line up with TRBD2. The V gene end was trimmed by 7 bases and the J gene end by 5 bases; junction bases not matched to a gene: 3. The germline gives CDR1 ENHRY, CDR2 SYGVKD. The CDR3 has 15 amino acids. CDR3 amino acids: CAIMRLAGGTGELFF. The CDR3 DNA reads as TGTGCCATCATGAGACTAGCGGGAGGGACCGGGGAGCTGTTTTTT.

This chain uses TRBV30 with TRBJ1-6, with no clear D. V was pared by 0 bases and J by 5 bases, with 14 bases between. From germline, CDR1 is GTSNPN and CDR2 SVGIG (reference sequence). This CDR3 is 16 amino acids long. The CDR3 loop is CAWSVFVGFNNSPLHF. The DNA for the CDR3 is TGTGCCTGGAGTGTATTTGTGGGGTTTAATAATTCACCCCTCCACTTT.